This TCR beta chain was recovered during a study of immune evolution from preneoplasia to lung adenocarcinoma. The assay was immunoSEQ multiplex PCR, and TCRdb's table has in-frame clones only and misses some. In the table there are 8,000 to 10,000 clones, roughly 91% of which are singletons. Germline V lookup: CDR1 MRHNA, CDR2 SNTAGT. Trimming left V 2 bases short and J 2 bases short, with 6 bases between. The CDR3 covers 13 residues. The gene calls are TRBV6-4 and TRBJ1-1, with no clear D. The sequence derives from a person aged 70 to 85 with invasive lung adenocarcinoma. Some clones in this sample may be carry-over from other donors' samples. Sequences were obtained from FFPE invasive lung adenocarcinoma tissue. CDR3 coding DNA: TGTGCCAGCAGTGACGGCCGTAACACTGAAGCTTTCTTT. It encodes CASSDGRNTEAFF.